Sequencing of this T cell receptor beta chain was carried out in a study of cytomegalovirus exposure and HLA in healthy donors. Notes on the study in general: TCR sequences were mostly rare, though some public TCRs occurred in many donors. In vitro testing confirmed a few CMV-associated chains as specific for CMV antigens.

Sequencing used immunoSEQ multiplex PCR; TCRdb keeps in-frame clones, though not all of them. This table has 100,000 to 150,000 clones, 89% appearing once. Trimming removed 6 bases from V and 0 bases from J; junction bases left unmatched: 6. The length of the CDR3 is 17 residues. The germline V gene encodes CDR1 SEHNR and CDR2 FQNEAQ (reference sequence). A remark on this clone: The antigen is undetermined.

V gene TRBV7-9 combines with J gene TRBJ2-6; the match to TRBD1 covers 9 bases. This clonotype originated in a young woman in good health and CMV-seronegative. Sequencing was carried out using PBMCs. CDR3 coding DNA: TGTGCCAGCAGACCCGGGACAGGGACCTCTGGGGCCAACGTCCTGACTTTC. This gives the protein CASRPGTGTSGANVLTF.